Listed below are T cell receptor beta chains from one sample, sequenced in a study of shared clonotypes between healthy human individuals. The method was immunoSEQ multiplex PCR; TCRdb's version includes in-frame clones alone and lacks a portion of them. The table lists some 2.1 million clones, approximately 94% of them singletons, with about 1.1% in the top ten. The source material was naive CD8+ T cells sorted from blood. The source is a man between 18 and 29 years old in good health. The CDR3 runs from the conserved cysteine through the conserved F or W. The D gene is left open where the match is weak. A row's size may be missing; if present it is once, few, many or a size class.

TRBJ1-2 | TRBD1 | TRBV19 | NA | CASNQPGQGGGYTF | TGTGCCAGTAACCAACCGGGACAGGGGGGTGGCTACACCTTC
TRBJ2-1 | NA | TRBV5-1 | NA | CASSLYPRDEQFF | TGCGCCAGCAGCTTGTACCCCAGGGATGAGCAGTTCTTC
TRBJ1-2 | NA | TRBV7-9 | NA | CASSSPRTDLNYGYTF | TGTGCCAGCAGCTCCCCTCGGACAGACTTGAACTATGGCTACACCTTC
TRBJ1-5 | NA | TRBV28 | NA | CASIDGQSNQPQHF | TGTGCCAGCATCGACGGACAGTCCAATCAGCCCCAGCATTTT
TRBJ2-6 | NA | TRBV28 | NA | CASPGANVLTF | TGTGCCAGCCCTGGGGCCAACGTCCTGACTTTC
TRBJ2-7 | TRBD1 | TRBV4-1 | NA | CASSPETGVYEQYF | TGCGCCAGCAGCCCCGAGACAGGGGTCTACGAGCAGTACTTC
TRBJ1-4 | NA | TRBV9 | NA | CASSDRDEKLFF | TGTGCCAGCAGCGACAGAGATGAAAAACTGTTTTTT
TRBJ1-2 | TRBD1 | TRBV6-1 | NA | CASSDHRGAYGYTF | TGTGCCAGCAGTGATCACAGGGGTGCTTATGGCTACACCTTC
TRBJ2-7 | NA | TRBV13 | NA | CASSLSAGAYEQYF | TGTGCCAGCAGCCTTTCTGCAGGGGCCTACGAGCAGTACTTC
TRBJ1-5 | NA | TRBV9 | NA | CASSVPRLKSNQPQHF | TGTGCCAGCAGCGTCCCCCGCCTTAAGTCGAATCAGCCCCAGCATTTT
TRBJ1-6 | NA | TRBV21-1 | NA | CASSKDSRAEDSPLHF | TGTGCCAGCAGCAAAGATTCAAGGGCTGAAGATTCACCCCTCCACTTT
TRBJ2-2 | NA | TRBV7-6 | NA | CASSSPGGSAGELFF | TGTGCCAGCAGCTCCCCCGGGGGATCGGCCGGGGAGCTGTTTTTT
TRBJ2-1 | TRBD1 | TRBV18 | once | CASSYPPGQGAGEQFF | TGTGCCAGCTCATATCCTCCGGGACAGGGGGCAGGGGAGCAGTTCTTC
TRBJ1-5 | NA | TRBV28 | NA | CASSFPWGGNQPQHF | TGTGCCAGCAGTTTTCCGTGGGGTGGGAATCAGCCCCAGCATTTT
TRBJ2-5 | TRBD1 | TRBV11-2 | NA | CASSSGGAGETQYF | TGTGCCAGCAGCTCAGGGGGCGCGGGAGAGACCCAGTACTTC
TRBJ1-1 | NA | TRBV7-9 | NA | CASSSNPSEAFF | TGTGCCAGCAGCTCTAACCCCTCTGAAGCTTTCTTT
TRBJ2-7 | NA | TRBV28 | NA | CASSPAGSSYEQYF | TGTGCCAGCAGTCCCGCGGGATCTTCCTACGAGCAGTACTTC
TRBJ1-2 | NA | TRBV5-1 | NA | CASSLGLGVGLAGYTF | TGCGCCAGCAGCTTGGGACTTGGAGTGGGGCTAGCAGGCTACACCTTC
TRBJ2-7 | TRBD1 | TRBV28 | NA | CASSFSPDRATSYEQYF | TGTGCCAGCAGTTTCTCCCCGGACAGGGCTACCTCCTACGAGCAGTACTTC
TRBJ2-1 | NA | TRBV9 | NA | CASSVAGGTVEQFF | TGTGCCAGCAGCGTAGCTGGAGGCACAGTTGAGCAGTTCTTC
TRBJ2-7 | TRBD1 | TRBV27 | NA | CASSIGTATYEQYF | TGTGCCAGCAGTATCGGGACAGCAACCTACGAGCAGTACTTC
TRBJ2-1 | NA | TRBV9 | NA | CASSQALGSYNEQFF | TGTGCCAGCAGTCAGGCCCTTGGGTCCTACAATGAGCAGTTCTTC
TRBJ1-2 | NA | TRBV6-1 | NA | CASKEDSFDYGYTF | TGTGCCAGCAAAGAAGACAGTTTTGACTATGGCTACACCTTC
TRBJ1-6 | NA | TRBV5-8 | NA | CASSWDGGNSPLHF | TGTGCCAGCAGCTGGGATGGAGGGAATTCACCCCTCCACTTT
TRBJ2-2 | NA | TRBV28 | NA | CASSFLSAIRNTGELFF | TGTGCCAGCAGTTTCCTTTCGGCCATACGGAACACCGGGGAGCTGTTTTTT
TRBJ2-1 | NA | TRBV7-9 | NA | CASSLARTSSYNEQFF | TGTGCCAGCAGCTTAGCAAGGACGAGCTCCTACAATGAGCAGTTCTTC
TRBJ1-2 | NA | TRBV7-9 | few | CASSRGDIDYTF | TGTGCCAGCAGCAGAGGGGACATAGACTACACCTTC
TRBJ2-7 | TRBD2 | TRBV6-1 | once | CASSESPSGGASIYEQYF | TGTGCCAGCAGTGAATCCCCTAGCGGGGGGGCCTCAATCTACGAGCAGTACTTC
TRBJ2-1 | NA | TRBV27 | NA | CASSHVPVTDYNEQFF | TGTGCCAGCAGCCACGTCCCGGTGACAGACTACAATGAGCAGTTCTTC
TRBJ1-2 | NA | TRBV6-1 | once | CASSEPSYGYTF | TGTGCCAGCAGTGAGCCCTCTTATGGCTACACCTTC
TRBJ2-7 | NA | TRBV4-2 | NA | CASSQEPGHSFGDYEQYF | TGTGCCAGCAGCCAGGAACCGGGACACTCGTTTGGAGACTACGAGCAGTACTTC
TRBJ2-5 | NA | TRBV4-1 | NA | CASSQGDIETQYF | TGCGCCAGCAGCCAAGGGGATATAGAGACCCAGTACTTC
TRBJ1-4 | NA | TRBV4-3 | NA | CASSQGQGGEKLFF | TGCGCCAGCAGCCAAGGTCAGGGTGGAGAAAAACTGTTTTTT
TRBJ1-1 | NA | TRBV13 | NA | CASSLQGLSTEAFF | TGTGCCAGCAGCTTACAGGGCTTGAGCACTGAAGCTTTCTTT
TRBJ1-6 | NA | TRBV4-1 | NA | CASSQGGSGYAPLHF | TGCGCCAGCAGCCAAGGTGGCAGTGGGTATGCACCCCTCCACTTT
TRBJ2-7 | NA | TRBV2 | NA | CASIKGYEQYF | TGTGCCAGCATAAAGGGCTACGAGCAGTACTTC
TRBJ2-1 | NA | TRBV4-3 | once | CASSQGFSSYNEQFF | TGCGCCAGCAGCCAAGGGTTTAGCTCCTACAATGAGCAGTTCTTC
TRBJ2-7 | NA | TRBV6-5 | NA | CASKRDRNKLYEQYF | TGTGCCAGCAAAAGGGACCGTAATAAATTGTACGAGCAGTACTTC
TRBJ2-7 | NA | TRBV29-1 | NA | CSVLAGSSYEQYF | TGCAGCGTTCTGGCGGGTAGCTCCTACGAGCAGTACTTC
TRBJ2-7 | TRBD2 | TRBV19 | NA | CASSASLAGFRHEQYF | TGTGCCAGTAGTGCCTCACTAGCGGGATTCCGCCACGAGCAGTACTTC
TRBJ2-1 | NA | TRBV29-1 | NA | CSVDWRDSFSYEQFF | TGCAGCGTTGACTGGAGGGACTCCTTCTCCTATGAGCAGTTCTTC
TRBJ2-7 | NA | TRBV5-1 | NA | CASSLAVATYEQYF | TGCGCCAGCAGCTTGGCCGTCGCCACCTACGAGCAGTACTTC
TRBJ1-1 | NA | TRBV5-6 | NA | CASSPDGEDTEAFF | TGTGCCAGCAGCCCTGACGGTGAGGACACTGAAGCTTTCTTT
TRBJ2-1 | TRBD2 | TRBV7-9 | NA | CASSLVLAGASSYNEQFF | TGTGCCAGCAGCTTAGTACTAGCGGGAGCTAGCTCCTACAATGAGCAGTTCTTC